The 26 T cell receptor beta chains presented below share a single source sample, sequenced in a study of regulatory T cells in long-lasting Graves disease. Time point given: newly diagnosed GD, antithyroid drugs for less than 3 months. Preparation of the TCR library used RNA extracted from PBMCs. Arm-PCR of CDR3 regions and iRepertoire HTBI primers were used to build TCR beta libraries. TCRdb itself ran the multiplex PCR reads through MiXCR, one entry per CDR3 protein. The data show about 540,000 distinct CDR3 sequences, about 13% seen once. The sample also formed part of further work on T cells in Graves' hyperthyroidism and ophthalmopathy.

Sample: peripheral blood mononuclear cells (PBMCs), taken at new diagnosis, from a patient treated with antithyroid drugs. The source of these receptors is a man aged 25 to 45 with Graves disease.

This clonotype was seen more than once but under ten times. The chain uses TRBV20-1 and TRBJ1-5; D gene unclear. The CDR3 contains 12 residues. V was pared by 5 bases and J by 5 bases, with 10 bases between. Germline-derived CDR1 and CDR2 are DFQATT and SNEGSKA (reference sequence). The CDR3: CSAARGDQPQHF. DNA of the CDR3: TGCAGTGCTGCCCGGGGAGATCAGCCCCAGCATTTT.

Only one count was recorded for this clonotype. Just one base apart from a much larger clone, this may be a read error. The chain has TRBV5-1 and TRBJ2-1; TRBD1 matches at 8 bases. Germline CDR1 and CDR2: SGHRS and YFSETQ. The CDR3 sequence is 13 residues long. CDR3 residues: CASRHTGGVEPFF. The CDR3 DNA reads as TGCGCCAGCAGACATACAGGGGGTGTTGAGCCGTTCTTC.

In this sample, this clonotype turned up many times. This chain uses TRBV5-1 with TRBJ1-1; no reliable D call. Trimming took 0 bases from V and 6 from J, leaving 9 bases between them. This CDR3 has 13 residues. CDR1 is SGHRS, CDR2 YFSETQ, per germline. CDR3 coding DNA: TGCGCCAGCAGCTTGGGTGGAGGGCCTGAAGCTTTCTTT. Translated: CASSLGGGPEAFF.

This clonotype turned up a few times. This chain joins TRBV7-9 and TRBJ2-7; D gene unclear. The CDR3 is made up of 13 amino acids. The ends were cut back, 1 base at V and 6 bases at J, with 10 bases in the middle. Germline V gene data show CDR1 as SEHNR and CDR2 as FQNEAQ (reference sequence). This chain's CDR3 is CASSLDNQREQYF. The CDR3 nucleotides read TGTGCCAGCAGCTTAGACAATCAGCGCGAGCAGTACTTC.

This clonotype showed up many times. V usage is TRBV28 and J usage is TRBJ1-4; maybe TRBD1 (5 bases). Germline V CDR1 and CDR2: MDHEN, SYDVKM. The CDR3 extends over 14 amino acids. V lost 2 bases, J lost 7 bases, and 11 bases lay in between. Here the CDR3 reads CASSLRGLGEKLFF. CDR3 bases: TGTGCCAGCAGTTTAAGGGGTCTTGGTGAAAAACTGTTTTTT. The full variable domain, rest sourced from reference TRBV28 and TRBJ1-4, is DVKVTQSSRYLVKRTGEKVFLECVQDMDHENMFWYRQDPGLGLRLIYFSYDVKMKEKGDIPEGYSVSREKKERFSLILESASTNQTSMYLCASSLRGLGEKLFFGSGTQLSVL.

This clonotype has at least ten counts. The J gene is TRBJ2-5, the V gene TRBV2; D call uncertain. CDR1 and CDR2 (germline): SNHLY, FYNNEI. CDR3 size: 12 residues. Trimming removed 6 bases at V and 2 bases at J, with 7 bases between. CDR3 bases: TGTGCCAGCAGCGCGGTACAAGAGACCCAGTACTTC. Amino acid sequence: CASSAVQETQYF. Complete variable domain (other parts from reference TRBV2 and TRBJ2-5): EPEVTQTPSHQVTQMGQEVILRCVPISNHLYFYWYRQILGQKVEFLVSFYNNEISEKSEIFDDQFSVERPDGSNFTLKIRSTKLEDSAMYFCASSAVQETQYFGPGTRLLVL.

This clonotype has more than one count but fewer than ten. This chain uses TRBV25-1 with TRBJ2-1; no reliable D call. The CDR3 has 12 residues. Trimming removed 0 bases from V and 5 bases from J, with 2 bases in between. The germline V gene encodes CDR1 MGHDK and CDR2 SYGVNS. The CDR3 region has the DNA TGTGCCAGCAGTGAATACGACAATGAGCAGTTCTTC. This gives the protein CASSEYDNEQFF.

This chain links TRBV5-1 with TRBJ1-5; the D is unclear. CDR1 is SGHRS and CDR2 is YFSETQ in the germline V gene. The CDR3 sequence is 15 residues long. Deletions cut 2 bases from V and 4 bases from J, with 13 bases between. CDR3 in amino acids: CASSFSGDRNQPQHF. The CDR3 DNA reads TGCGCCAGCAGCTTTTCAGGAGACCGGAATCAGCCCCAGCATTTT.

The V call is TRBV29-1, the J call TRBJ1-2; 9 bases match TRBD1. V trimming: 7 bases; J trimming: 8 bases; junction bases outside the gene matches: 5. Germline V gene lookup returns CDR1 SQVTM and CDR2 ANQGSEA. This CDR3 is 11 amino acids long. DNA of the CDR3: TGCAGCGGAGGGACAGGGAGCGGCTACACCTTC. Its protein is CSGGTGSGYTF.

This clonotype was recorded at least ten times. The J gene is TRBJ2-3, the V gene TRBV6-5, with no clear D. V lost 0 bases and J 10 bases, leaving 14 bases between the germline ends. Per germline, CDR1 MNHEY and CDR2 SVGAGI. The CDR3 extends over 14 amino acids. The CDR3 reads CASSYSLDATAQYF. The CDR3 region has the DNA TGTGCCAGCAGTTACTCGCTCGACGCGACTGCGCAGTATTTT.

This clonotype was counted many times. The chain links TRBV19 to TRBJ2-5; a weak D match, TRBD2 (5 bases). V was cut by 7 bases and J by 5 bases, with 17 bases left in between. Germline V gene data show CDR1 as LNHDA and CDR2 as SQIVND (reference sequence). The CDR3 length is 14 residues. In DNA, the CDR3 is TGTGCCAGTAAAAGCATAGAGGGAGTTGAGACCCAGTACTTC. Amino acids: CASKSIEGVETQYF.

This clonotype was detected ten times or more. The rearrangement links TRBV20-1 to TRBJ1-2; TRBD1 might be the D (5 bases). The CDR3 sequence is 13 residues long. V gave up 1 base and J gave up 8 bases, with 14 bases separating them. Germline V gene data show CDR1 as DFQATT and CDR2 as SNEGSKA (reference sequence). The CDR3 DNA reads TGCAGTGCTAGAGGGCAGGGTCCGGAGGGCTACACCTTC. Amino acids: CSARGQGPEGYTF.

This clonotype was found many times. This rearrangement joins TRBV6-1 to TRBJ2-1, with 9 bases aligning to TRBD2. The CDR3 length is 14 residues. Germline CDR1 MNHNS, CDR2 SASEGT. The ends lost 6 bases at V and 5 bases at J; junction bases unmatched: 5. The CDR3 loop reads CASSSGRRNNEQFF. CDR3 nucleotide sequence: TGTGCCAGCAGCAGCGGGAGGAGGAACAATGAGCAGTTCTTC.

This clonotype showed up just a few times. The chain has TRBV7-9 and TRBJ2-1; D is possibly TRBD1 (6 bases). The germline CDR1 and CDR2 sequences are SEHNR and FQNEAQ (reference sequence). The V gene lost 4 bases and the J gene lost 1 base, with 20 bases spanning the gap. There are 18 residues in the CDR3. DNA of the CDR3: TGTGCCAGCAGCTCGCTACAGGGCCCTAAAGAATCCTACAATGAGCAGTTCTTC. Amino acid sequence: CASSSLQGPKESYNEQFF. Filled out from reference TRBV7-9 and TRBJ2-1, the complete variable domain reads DTGVSQNPRHKITKRGQNVTFRCDPISEHNRLYWYRQTLGQGPEFLTYFQNEAQLEKSRLLSDRFSAERPKGSFSTLEIQRTEQGDSAMYLCASSSLQGPKESYNEQFFGPGTRLTVL.

At least ten counts were recorded for this clonotype. The chain is built from TRBV10-1 and TRBJ2-5; 8 bases match TRBD2. The CDR3 totals 17 residues. CDR1 is WNHNN and CDR2 is SYGVQD in the germline V gene (reference sequence). Germline trimming cut 3 bases from V and 2 bases from J; bases unmatched to any gene: 11. CDR3 sequence reads: CASSEIPRAGAQETQYF. CDR3 DNA sequence: TGCGCCAGCAGTGAAATCCCTAGAGCGGGGGCTCAAGAGACCCAGTACTTC.

This clonotype was counted at least ten times. The chain carries TRBV19 and TRBJ1-6; D is unclear. Germline CDR1 reads LNHDA; CDR2 reads SQIVND (reference sequence). Trimming left V 6 bases short and J 7 bases short, with 10 bases between. CDR3 length equals 13 residues. The CDR3 bases are TGTGCCAGTAGCCATCGTGGCAATTCACCCCTCCACTTT. It yields the protein CASSHRGNSPLHF.

The rearrangement joins TRBV30 to TRBJ2-2; no clear D. V lost 0 bases, J lost 4 bases, and 6 bases lay in between. The CDR3 is 13 residues long. Per the germline V gene, CDR1 is GTSNPN and CDR2 is SVGIG (reference sequence). Here the CDR3 reads CAWSVQITGELFF. The CDR3 coding sequence is TGTGCCTGGAGTGTTCAGATCACCGGGGAGCTGTTTTTT.

This clonotype was detected many times. The chain is built from TRBV7-8 and TRBJ1-2, with D hard to call. CDR3 length: 13 amino acids. The V and J ends lost 5 bases and 4 bases respectively, with 11 bases between them. Germline-derived CDR1 and CDR2 are SGHVS and FQNEAQ. CDR3 in amino acids: CASSRVESYGYTF. CDR3 nucleotide sequence: TGTGCCAGCAGCCGAGTCGAAAGCTATGGCTACACCTTC.

This chain joins TRBV14 and TRBJ2-1; 14 bases are shared with TRBD2. V was clipped by 6 bases and J by 9 bases; unmatched bases: 7. This CDR3 is built from 15 residues. CDR1 is SGHDN, CDR2 FVKESK, per germline. The CDR3 DNA is TGTGCCAGCAGGGGGACTAGCGGGAGTATAGTTGAGCAGTTCTTC. It encodes CASRGTSGSIVEQFF.

Only a few counts were recorded for this clonotype. V usage is TRBV6-1 and J usage is TRBJ2-7; 8 bases are shared with TRBD1. The CDR3 has 12 amino acids. Germline V gene data show CDR1 as MNHNS and CDR2 as SASEGT. After removal of 8 bases from V and 3 bases from J, the junction contained 3 bases not matched to a gene. This CDR3 is CASGTGGYEQYF. In DNA, the CDR3 is TGTGCCAGCGGAACAGGGGGCTACGAGCAGTACTTC.

In its sample, this clonotype was seen many times. The gene calls are TRBV24-1 and TRBJ2-1, with D uncertain. Trimming removed 1 base at V and 8 bases at J, with 11 bases between. Germline lookup yields CDR1 KGHDR and CDR2 SFDVKD. The CDR3 is 14 residues long. The CDR3 region has the DNA TGTGCCACCAGTGATTTTACGTCCCGGTATGAGCAGTTCTTC. It specifies CATSDFTSRYEQFF.

This clonotype was seen more than once but under ten times. V is TRBV29-1 and J is TRBJ1-3; no clear D. Germline CDR1 SQVTM, CDR2 ANQGSEA. The CDR3 spans 14 residues. With 5 bases removed from V and 0 bases from J, the gap between germline ends came to 11 bases. The CDR3: CSVPDSSSGNTIYF. The DNA for the CDR3 is TGCAGCGTTCCCGACTCCAGCTCTGGAAACACCATATATTTT.

This clonotype was seen ten or more times. The gene calls are TRBV18 and TRBJ2-3; tentatively, D is TRBD1 (6 bases). The CDR3 totals 13 residues. V lost 3 bases to trimming and J lost 11 bases, with 15 bases between them. The V gene's germline CDR1 is KGHSH and CDR2 LQKENI. In nucleotides, the CDR3 is TGTGCCAGCTCACCTACGGCACAGGGTTTGCAGTATTTT. The encoded protein is CASSPTAQGLQYF.

This clonotype was recorded at least ten times. This chain uses TRBV24-1 with TRBJ1-4, with a weak D call TRBD1 (5 bases). Germline CDR1 reads KGHDR; CDR2 reads SFDVKD. Trimming removed 4 bases from V and 3 bases from J, with 17 bases in between. This CDR3 spans 17 amino acids. CDR3 residues: CATSDPRDVQSNEKLFF. CDR3 coding DNA: TGTGCCACCAGTGACCCCCGGGACGTCCAATCTAATGAAAAACTGTTTTTT.

The rearrangement links TRBV6-1 to TRBJ2-2; possibly TRBD2 for D (6 bases). Germline CDR1 and CDR2: MNHNS and SASEGT. This CDR3 has 16 residues. Trimming removed 4 bases at V and 8 bases at J, with 20 bases between. This CDR3 is CASSAVTRSVGGELFF. The CDR3, as DNA: TGTGCCAGCAGTGCGGTGACTAGGTCGGTAGGAGGGGAGCTGTTTTTT.

The chain uses TRBV9 and TRBJ2-1; 9 bases align to TRBD2. Per the germline V gene, CDR1 is SGDLS and CDR2 is YYNGEE. This CDR3 comprises 14 residues. J gave up 9 bases and V 4 bases, and 8 bases lay outside the gene matches. CDR3 in amino acids: CASSPRLAVSEQFF. As DNA, the CDR3 is TGTGCCAGCAGCCCCAGACTAGCGGTTAGTGAGCAGTTCTTC.